The 22 T cell receptor beta chains in this list originate from one sample, sequenced in a study of blood T cell repertoires in COVID-19. Measured with immunoSEQ multiplex PCR; TCRdb has only the in-frame clones, and not every one. The table lists about 250,000 clones, roughly 89% of them singletons. The sample comprised peripheral blood. These receptor sequences come from a woman between 40 and 50 years old who had recovered from COVID-19.

The genes are TRBV21-1 and TRBJ2-2; whether TRBD1, the table's D call, matches the DNA was not checked. TRBV21-1 is a recognized pseudogene. The CDR3 runs to 16 residues. As DNA, the CDR3 is TGTGCCAGCAGCCCCCGGACAGGGGGCACCACCGGGGAGCTGTTTTTT. This encodes CASSPRTGGTTGELFF.

The chain uses TRBV27 and TRBJ2-1, with 8 bases matching TRBD2. CDR3 length: 16 residues. J was trimmed by 7 bases and V by 0 bases; bases with no gene match: 8. Germline lookup yields CDR1 MNHEY and CDR2 SMNVEV (reference sequence). The CDR3: CASSLSEASGFNEQFF. The CDR3 region has the DNA TGTGCCAGCAGTTTATCAGAGGCTAGCGGGTTTAATGAGCAGTTCTTC.

The chain carries TRBV13 and TRBJ1-3, with 7 bases matching TRBD1. CDR1 and CDR2 (germline): PRHDT, FYEKMQ (reference sequence). V lost 5 bases, J lost 0 bases, and 4 bases stayed unmatched. This CDR3 comprises 15 residues. The CDR3 spells CASSRDSFSGNTIYF. The CDR3 coding sequence is TGTGCCAGCAGCCGGGACAGCTTCTCTGGAAACACCATATATTTT.

V gene TRBV7-6 combines with J gene TRBJ2-1; D is possibly TRBD2 (7 bases). The CDR3 covers 15 residues. CDR1 and CDR2 from the germline V gene are SGHVS and FNYEAQ. Trimming pared 2 bases from V and 4 bases from J, leaving 12 bases between. The CDR3 DNA follows: TGTGCCAGCAGCTTATCGGGGGGCCCATACAATGAGCAGTTCTTC. This translates into CASSLSGGPYNEQFF. The full variable domain, with the rest looked up from reference TRBV7-6 and TRBJ2-1, is GAGVSQSPRYKVTKRGQDVALRCDPISGHVSLYWYRQALGQGPEFLTYFNYEAQQDKSGLPNDRFSAERPEGSISTLTIQRTEQRDSAMYRCASSLSGGPYNEQFFGPGTRLTVL.

The chain combines TRBV7-9 with TRBJ1-4; TRBD1 matches 11 bases. V shed 0 bases, J shed 0 bases, and the junction held 6 bases outside the gene matches. The CDR3 is 19 residues long. CDR1 SEHNR and CDR2 FQNEAQ come from the germline V gene (reference sequence). The CDR3 DNA is TGTGCCAGCAGCTTAGCGCCGGGACAGGGGGGAGCAACTAATGAAAAACTGTTTTTT. Translation gives CASSLAPGQGGATNEKLFF.

The rearrangement uses TRBV21-1 and TRBJ1-1; TRBD1 is the table's D call and was not checked against the DNA. TRBV21-1 is a listed pseudogene. The CDR3 is 16 residues long. CDR3 region: CASSKRRDRGGTEAFF. CDR3 DNA sequence: TGTGCCAGCAGCAAGCGCCGGGACAGGGGTGGGACTGAAGCTTTCTTT.

The chain employs TRBV5-5 and TRBJ2-7, with D maybe TRBD2 (6 bases). V was cut by 1 base and J by 7 bases, with 18 bases left in between. Germline CDR1 SGHKS, CDR2 YYEKEE (reference sequence). This CDR3 spans 15 amino acids. The CDR3 coding sequence is TGTGCCAGCAGCTTGTTGTCGGGGGTAGGGGATGAGCAGTACTTC. Protein product: CASSLLSGVGDEQYF.

The rearrangement links TRBV11-2 to TRBJ2-2, with no clear D. The CDR3 runs 13 residues. Germline V gene lookup returns CDR1 SGHAT and CDR2 FQNNGV. The ends were cut back, 0 bases at V and 5 bases at J, with 4 bases in the middle. CDR3 region: CASSLDGTGELFF. In DNA, the CDR3 is TGTGCCAGCAGCTTAGACGGGACCGGGGAGCTGTTTTTT.

The chain links TRBV29-1 to TRBJ1-1; TRBD1 is a possible D gene (5 bases). Trimming removed 6 bases from V and 7 bases from J, with 18 bases in between. Germline loops: CDR1 SQVTM, CDR2 ANQGSEA. The CDR3 contains 13 residues. CDR3 sequence (DNA): TGCAGCGTCTGGGGGGGGACCTTGATTGAAGCTTTCTTT. It yields the protein CSVWGGTLIEAFF.

The CDR3 DNA sequence: TGTGCCAGCAGCCCGGACCTGCGTGGACACTCAAAAGCTTTCTTT. This encodes CASSPDLRGHSKAFF. The V and J genes are TRBV3-1 (or the pseudogene TRBV3-2) and TRBJ1-1; TRBD1 is a possible D gene (5 bases). The CDR3 sequence is 15 residues long. Looked up from germline, CDR1 is LGHDT and CDR2 is YNNKEL (reference sequence). V was cut by 4 bases and J by 9 bases, with 21 bases left in between.

This clone was counted a few times. The gene calls are TRBV24-1 and TRBJ1-1, with D unclear. The V end lost 8 bases, the J end lost 2 bases, and 8 bases lay between the germline ends. Germline lookup yields CDR1 KGHDR and CDR2 SFDVKD. The CDR3 covers 12 residues. The CDR3 nucleotides read TGTGCCACCATGGCGGCCAACACTGAAGCTTTCTTT. Protein sequence: CATMAANTEAFF.

The chain joins TRBV2 to TRBJ2-2; weak D call: TRBD1 (6 bases). The CDR3 spans 15 residues. Germline V gene lookup returns CDR1 SNHLY and CDR2 FYNNEI. The V and J ends lost 7 bases and 4 bases respectively, with 16 bases between them. Here the CDR3 reads CASTPGASITGELFF. The DNA for the CDR3 is TGTGCCAGCACTCCAGGGGCGTCAATCACCGGGGAGCTGTTTTTT.

This rearrangement joins TRBV4-1 to TRBJ1-2, with TRBD1 matching 8 bases. This CDR3 region has 14 residues. V gave up 0 bases and J gave up 6 bases; unmatched junction bases: 3. Germline-derived CDR1 and CDR2 are MGHRA and YSYEKL. The CDR3 region is CASSQDDRGNGYTF. The DNA for the CDR3 is TGCGCCAGCAGCCAAGATGACAGGGGCAATGGCTACACCTTC.

The V call is TRBV6-5, the J call TRBJ2-5; a weak D match, TRBD2 (6 bases). The germline V gene has CDR1 MNHEY and CDR2 SVGAGI. This CDR3 comprises 14 residues. Between the trimmed V and J ends, which lost 6 bases and 5 bases, there was a span of 16 bases. The CDR3 loop reads CASSPMRGWETQYF. In DNA, the CDR3 is TGTGCCAGCAGCCCAATGCGGGGTTGGGAGACCCAGTACTTC.

This rearrangement joins TRBV5-1 to TRBJ2-3; the D gene is possibly TRBD1 (6 bases). The CDR3 is 13 amino acids. CDR1 and CDR2 from the germline V gene are SGHRS and YFSETQ. V lost 2 bases, J lost 6 bases, and 10 bases lay in between. DNA of the CDR3: TGCGCCAGCAGCTTTCGCCAGGGGGATACGCAGTATTTT. Its translation is CASSFRQGDTQYF. Supplemented by reference TRBV5-1 and TRBJ2-3, the full variable domain reads KAGVTQTPRYLIKTRGQQVTLSCSPISGHRSVSWYQQTPGQGLQFLFEYFSETQRNKGNFPGRFSGRQFSNSRSEMNVSTLELGDSALYLCASSFRQGDTQYFGPGTRLTVL.

This clone has just one count. The rearrangement joins TRBV2 to TRBJ2-6; possible D gene TRBD1, 5 bases. Trimming removed 6 bases from V and 0 bases from J, with 9 bases in between. The length of the CDR3 is 15 residues. Germline CDR1 and CDR2: SNHLY and FYNNEI. CDR3 amino acids: CASSRVNSGANVLTF. The CDR3 region has the DNA TGTGCCAGCAGCAGGGTCAACTCTGGGGCCAACGTCCTGACTTTC.

The CDR3 nucleotides are TGTGCCAGCAGCTCGCTAGGGGTCCCCGGTACTGAAGCTTTCTTT. It translates to CASSSLGVPGTEAFF. V gene TRBV11-2 combines with J gene TRBJ1-1; perhaps TRBD1 as D (5 bases). CDR1 is SGHAT, CDR2 FQNNGV, per germline. This CDR3 spans 15 amino acids. V dropped 4 bases and J dropped 5 bases, with 17 bases sitting between them.

This clone was observed a handful of times. V is TRBV5-4 and J is TRBJ2-7, with 11 positions matching TRBD2. The V gene end was trimmed by 0 bases and the J gene end by 5 bases; junction bases not matched to a gene: 10. The CDR3 has 17 residues. CDR1 and CDR2 from the germline V gene are SGHNT and YYREEE (reference sequence). This CDR3 reads CASSLGSGGARSNEQYF. Written as DNA, the CDR3 is TGTGCCAGCAGCTTGGGTAGCGGGGGGGCCAGATCTAACGAGCAGTACTTC.

The chain has TRBV24-1 and TRBJ1-1, with D perhaps matching TRBD1 (6 bases). The CDR3 spans 13 residues. The germline V gene encodes CDR1 KGHDR and CDR2 SFDVKD. V lost 6 bases to trimming and J lost 1 base, with 8 bases between them. The CDR3 nucleotides read TGTGCCACCAGTTGGGGACAGAACACTGAAGCTTTCTTT. Amino acid sequence: CATSWGQNTEAFF.

The chain recombines TRBV12-5 with TRBJ2-2; TRBD1 matches 7 bases. With 1 base clipped from V and 4 bases from J, the junction kept 3 bases outside the gene matches. Germline assignment: CDR1 LGHNT and CDR2 FRNRAP. CDR3 length: 15 residues. As DNA, the CDR3 is TGTGCTAGTGGTTTGGCCCAGGGGGTCACCGGGGAGCTGTTTTTT. Translating gives CASGLAQGVTGELFF.

The rearrangement uses TRBV6-5 and TRBJ2-7; tentative D call: TRBD2 (6 bases). V dropped 0 bases and J dropped 4 bases, with 13 bases sitting between them. The length of the CDR3 is 15 residues. Germline V gene sequence: CDR1 MNHEY, CDR2 SVGAGI. CDR3 in amino acids: CASSYSKLAGYEQYF. CDR3 bases: TGTGCCAGCAGTTACTCGAAACTAGCAGGGTACGAGCAGTACTTC.

The chain employs TRBV7-8 and TRBJ1-1; TRBD1 agrees at 10 bases. Germline V CDR1 and CDR2: SGHVS, FQNEAQ. This CDR3 contains 18 residues. The V and J ends lost 5 bases and 4 bases, in that order; junction bases with no gene match: 16. The chain's CDR3 is CASSPRRDRGLWVTEAFF. The CDR3 bases are TGTGCCAGCAGCCCTCGTCGGGACAGGGGTTTATGGGTCACTGAAGCTTTCTTT.